The source of this T cell receptor (beta chain) is a study of cytomegalovirus exposure and HLA in healthy donors. Study-level background: In a previous analysis, approximately 110 million unique TCR beta sequences were found from some 180 million T cells.

The primer mix had 60 Vbeta and 13 Jbeta primers. Produced via immunoSEQ multiplex PCR; TCRdb's table is partial and in-frame only. The table has about 120,000 clones, over 60% seen once. This cohort consisted of healthy bone marrow donors. The CDR3 runs to 15 residues. Germline V gene sequence: CDR1 SEHNR, CDR2 FQNEAQ (reference sequence). Trimming shortened V by 2 bases and J by 0 bases, and 8 bases separated the two germline ends. This TCR derives from a woman aged 40 to 50 in good health and CMV-seronegative. The chain has TRBV7-9 and TRBJ1-5; D perhaps matches TRBD1 (5 bases). The specimen sequenced was PBMCs. CDR3 in amino acids: CASSLRGDSNQPQHF. CDR3 in DNA: TGTGCCAGCAGCTTACGGGGGGATAGCAATCAGCCCCAGCATTTT.